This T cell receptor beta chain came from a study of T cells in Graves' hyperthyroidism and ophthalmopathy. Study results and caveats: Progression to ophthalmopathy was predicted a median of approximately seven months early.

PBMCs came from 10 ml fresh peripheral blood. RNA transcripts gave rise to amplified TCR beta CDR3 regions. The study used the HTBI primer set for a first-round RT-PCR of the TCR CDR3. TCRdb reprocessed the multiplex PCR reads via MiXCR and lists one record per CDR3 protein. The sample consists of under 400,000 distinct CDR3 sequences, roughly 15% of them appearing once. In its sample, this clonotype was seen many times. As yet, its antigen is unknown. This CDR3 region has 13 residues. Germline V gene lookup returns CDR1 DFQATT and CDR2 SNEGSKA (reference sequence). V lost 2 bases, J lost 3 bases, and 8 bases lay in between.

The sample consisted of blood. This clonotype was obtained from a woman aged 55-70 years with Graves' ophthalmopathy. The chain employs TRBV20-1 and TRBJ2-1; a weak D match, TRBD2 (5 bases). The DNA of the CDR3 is TGCAGTGCTAGAAACGGGATCTACAATGAGCAGTTCTTC. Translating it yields CSARNGIYNEQFF.